Listed below are T cell receptor beta chains from one sample, sequenced in a study of PD-1 blockade in classical Hodgkin lymphoma. Profiled with immunoSEQ multiplex PCR; TCRdb holds only in-frame clones, not every one. The sample shows some 62,000 clones, about nine tenths of them seen only once. The starting material was peripheral blood mononuclear cells (PBMCs), obtained at baseline. The receptors here all came from a human donor with classical Hodgkin lymphoma. Each CDR3 is given with its conserved first and last residue. The order of the fields is V gene, CDR3 length, D gene, J gene, clone size, CDR3 DNA, CDR3 protein. The D gene is left open where the match is weak. Clone size is shown for a subset of rows, as once, few, many or a class of expanded clone.

TRBV28	15	TRBD1	TRBJ1-1	once	TGTGCCAGCAGTTTACCCCGACAGGGTGACACTGAAGCTTTCTTT	CASSLPRQGDTEAFF
TRBV2	15	TRBD1	TRBJ2-1	.	TGTGCCAGCAGTTGGGGGCAGGGGGCAGGCAATGAGCAGTTCTTC	CASSWGQGAGNEQFF
TRBV6-5	12	.	TRBJ1-1	.	TGTGCCAGCAGAAGGGGGTCCACTGAAGCTTTCTTT	CASRRGSTEAFF
TRBV7-8	16	.	TRBJ1-4	.	TGTGCCAGCAGCTTAGATGTTAGGGGGTATAATGAAAAACTGTTTTTT	CASSLDVRGYNEKLFF
TRBV30	15	.	TRBJ2-3	.	TGTGCCTGGAGTTCTGAAGCGGTCGGCACAGATACGCAGTATTTT	CAWSSEAVGTDTQYF
TRBV7-9	17	.	TRBJ1-1	.	TGTGCCAGCAGCTTGTGGTTCTGGGGGCGCGGGGTGGGTGAAGCTTTCTTT	CASSLWFWGRGVGEAFF
TRBV18	14	.	TRBJ1-2	.	TGTGCCAGCTCACCCTGGGACGGGGACTATGGCTACACCTTC	CASSPWDGDYGYTF
TRBV19	13	.	TRBJ1-3	few	TGTGCCAGTAGTGTACGACACGGAAACACCATATATTTT	CASSVRHGNTIYF
TRBV27	13	.	TRBJ1-1	.	TGTGCCAGCAGTTTCATAGAAAACACTGAAGCTTTCTTT	CASSFIENTEAFF
TRBV19	13	.	TRBJ2-1	.	TGTGCCAGTAGTATAGATTTGGACAATGAGCAGTTCTTC	CASSIDLDNEQFF
TRBV30	17	TRBD1	TRBJ1-5	.	TGTGCCTGGAGAGCAAAAGTGGGGACAGGGGCAAGTCAGCCCCAGCATTTT	CAWRAKVGTGASQPQHF
TRBV27	15	.	TRBJ1-5	.	TGTGCCAGCAGTATCACGTACAGGTTTCCGAAGCCCCAGCATTTT	CASSITYRFPKPQHF
TRBV7-7	15	TRBD2	TRBJ2-5	.	TGTGCCAGCAGCCCGCGGGGACTAGCCCAAGAGACCCAGTACTTC	CASSPRGLAQETQYF
TRBV28	15	.	TRBJ2-1	once	TGTGCCAGCAGTTTACAGGGCTTCTCCTACAATGAGCAGTTCTTC	CASSLQGFSYNEQFF
TRBV28	14	TRBD1	TRBJ1-1	few	TGTGCCAGCAGTCCCCGGGACAGGGGGCCTGAAGCTTTCTTT	CASSPRDRGPEAFF
TRBV5-5	12	.	TRBJ1-1	.	TGTGCCAGCAGCTTCCCGAACACTGAAGCTTTCTTT	CASSFPNTEAFF
TRBV2	14	.	TRBJ1-5	medium-sized	TGTGCCAGCGAGGAGGGGTCCAGCGATCAGCCCCAGCATTTT	CASEEGSSDQPQHF
TRBV5-4	15	TRBD2	TRBJ2-3	.	TGTGCCAGCAGCTTGGAACTAGCGGGGGCAGATACGCAGTATTTT	CASSLELAGADTQYF
TRBV2	17	.	TRBJ2-1	.	TGTGCCAGCAGTGAAGTACGGGTAATGTTGTCCTACAATGAGCAGTTCTTC	CASSEVRVMLSYNEQFF